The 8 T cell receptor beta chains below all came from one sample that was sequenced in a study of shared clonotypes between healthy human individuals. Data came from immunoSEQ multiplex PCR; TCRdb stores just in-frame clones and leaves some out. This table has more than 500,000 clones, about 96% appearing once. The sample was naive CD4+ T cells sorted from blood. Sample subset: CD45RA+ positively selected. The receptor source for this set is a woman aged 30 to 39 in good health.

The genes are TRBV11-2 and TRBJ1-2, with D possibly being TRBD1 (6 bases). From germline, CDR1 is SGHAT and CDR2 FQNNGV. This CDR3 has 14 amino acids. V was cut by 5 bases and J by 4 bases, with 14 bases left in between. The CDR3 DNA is TGTGCCAGCAGCAATCAGACAGGAGGCTATGGCTACACCTTC. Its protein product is CASSNQTGGYGYTF.

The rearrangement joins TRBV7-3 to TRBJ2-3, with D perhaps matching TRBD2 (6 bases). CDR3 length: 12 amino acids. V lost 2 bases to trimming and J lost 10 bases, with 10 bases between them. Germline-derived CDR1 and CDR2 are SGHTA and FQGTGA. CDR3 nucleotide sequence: TGTGCCAGCAGCTTATTCGGGGGACCGCAGTATTTT. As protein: CASSLFGGPQYF.

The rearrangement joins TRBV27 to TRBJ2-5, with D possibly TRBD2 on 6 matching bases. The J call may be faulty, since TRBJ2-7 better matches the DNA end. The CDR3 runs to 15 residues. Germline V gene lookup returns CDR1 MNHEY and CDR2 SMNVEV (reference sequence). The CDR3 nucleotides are TGTGCCAGCAGTTCCGGACTACATACTGCCTACGAGCAGTACTTC. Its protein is CASSSGLHTAYEQYF.

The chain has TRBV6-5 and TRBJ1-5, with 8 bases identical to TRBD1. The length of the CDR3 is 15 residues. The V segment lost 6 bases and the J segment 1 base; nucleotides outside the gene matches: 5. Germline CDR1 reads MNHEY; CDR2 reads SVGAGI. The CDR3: CASSLGQASNQPQHF. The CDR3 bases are TGTGCCAGCAGCTTGGGACAGGCGAGCAATCAGCCCCAGCATTTT.

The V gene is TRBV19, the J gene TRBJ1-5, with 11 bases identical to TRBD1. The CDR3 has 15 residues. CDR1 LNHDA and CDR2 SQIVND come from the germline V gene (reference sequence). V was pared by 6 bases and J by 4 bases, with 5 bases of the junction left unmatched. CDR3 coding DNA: TGTGCCAGTAGCGGGGGACAGGGGGGGAATCAGCCCCAGCATTTT. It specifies CASSGGQGGNQPQHF.

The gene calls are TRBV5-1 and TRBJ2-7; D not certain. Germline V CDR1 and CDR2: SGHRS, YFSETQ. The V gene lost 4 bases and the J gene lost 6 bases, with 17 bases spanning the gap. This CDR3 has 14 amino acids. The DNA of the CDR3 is TGCGCCAGCAGCCGTTCTACCCTAAGTAGCGAGCAGTACTTC. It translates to CASSRSTLSSEQYF.

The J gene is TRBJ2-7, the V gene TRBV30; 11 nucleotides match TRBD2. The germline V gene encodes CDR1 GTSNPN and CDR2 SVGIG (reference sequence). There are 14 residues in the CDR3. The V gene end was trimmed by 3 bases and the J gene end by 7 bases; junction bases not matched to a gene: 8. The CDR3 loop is CAWSYHRLAGEQYF. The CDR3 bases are TGTGCCTGGAGCTACCACCGACTAGCGGGAGAGCAGTACTTC.

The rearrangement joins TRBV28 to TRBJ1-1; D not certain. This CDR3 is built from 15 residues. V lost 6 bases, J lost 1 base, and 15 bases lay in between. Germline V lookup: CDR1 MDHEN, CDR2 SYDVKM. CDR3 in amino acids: CASSAHSGSNTEAFF. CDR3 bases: TGTGCCAGCAGCGCCCACAGTGGGTCGAACACTGAAGCTTTCTTT. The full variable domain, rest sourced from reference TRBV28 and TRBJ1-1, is DVKVTQSSRYLVKRTGEKVFLECVQDMDHENMFWYRQDPGLGLRLIYFSYDVKMKEKGDIPEGYSVSREKKERFSLILESASTNQTSMYLCASSAHSGSNTEAFFGQGTRLTVV.